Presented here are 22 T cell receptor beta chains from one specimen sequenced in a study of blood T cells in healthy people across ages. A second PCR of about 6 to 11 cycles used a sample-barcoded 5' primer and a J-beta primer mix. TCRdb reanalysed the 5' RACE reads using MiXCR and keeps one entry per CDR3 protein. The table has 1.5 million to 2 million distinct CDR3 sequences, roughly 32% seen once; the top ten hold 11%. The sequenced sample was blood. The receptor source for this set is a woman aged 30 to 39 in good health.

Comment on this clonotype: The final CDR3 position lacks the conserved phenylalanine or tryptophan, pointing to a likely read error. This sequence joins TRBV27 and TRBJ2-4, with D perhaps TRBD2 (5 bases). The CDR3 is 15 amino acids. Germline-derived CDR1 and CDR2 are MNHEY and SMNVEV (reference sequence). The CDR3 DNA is TGTGCCAGCAGCTTATCGGTAGCGGCCAAAAACATTCAGTACTTA. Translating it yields CASSLSVAAKNIQYL.

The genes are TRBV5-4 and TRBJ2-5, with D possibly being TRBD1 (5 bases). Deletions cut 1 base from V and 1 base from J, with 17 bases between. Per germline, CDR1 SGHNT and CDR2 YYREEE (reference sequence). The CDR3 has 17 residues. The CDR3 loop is CASSLRAWGPLQETQYF. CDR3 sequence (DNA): TGTGCCAGCAGCTTGAGGGCATGGGGCCCGCTCCAAGAGACCCAGTACTTC.

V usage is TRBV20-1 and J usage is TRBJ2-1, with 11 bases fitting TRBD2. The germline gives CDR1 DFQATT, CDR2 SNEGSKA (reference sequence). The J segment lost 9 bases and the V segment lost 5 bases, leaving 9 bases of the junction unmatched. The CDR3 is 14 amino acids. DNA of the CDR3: TGCAGTGCTCACCTAGGACTAGCGGGTAGTGAGCAGTTCTTC. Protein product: CSAHLGLAGSEQFF.

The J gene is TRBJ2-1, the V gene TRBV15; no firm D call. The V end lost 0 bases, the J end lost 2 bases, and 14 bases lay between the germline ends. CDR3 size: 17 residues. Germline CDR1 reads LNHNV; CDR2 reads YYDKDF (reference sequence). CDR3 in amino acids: CATSRDRGAEPYNEQFF. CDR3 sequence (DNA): TGTGCCACCAGCAGAGATCGTGGTGCGGAACCCTACAATGAGCAGTTCTTC.

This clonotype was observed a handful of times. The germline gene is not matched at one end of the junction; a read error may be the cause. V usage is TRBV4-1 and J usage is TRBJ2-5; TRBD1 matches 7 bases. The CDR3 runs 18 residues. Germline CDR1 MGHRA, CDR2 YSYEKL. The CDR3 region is CARSLENRGEGIQETQYF. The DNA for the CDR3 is TGCGCCCGCAGCCTAGAGAACAGGGGCGAGGGAATCCAAGAGACCCAGTACTTC.

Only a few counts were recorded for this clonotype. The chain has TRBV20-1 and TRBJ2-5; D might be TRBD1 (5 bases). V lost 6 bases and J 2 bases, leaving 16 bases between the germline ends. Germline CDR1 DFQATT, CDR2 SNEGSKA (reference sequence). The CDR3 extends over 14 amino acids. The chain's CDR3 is CSALQVTGQETQYF. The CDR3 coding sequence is TGCAGTGCCCTACAGGTGACGGGTCAAGAGACCCAGTACTTC.

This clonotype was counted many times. The chain's CDR3 is CASSVAPHSGSSYEQYF. The DNA of the CDR3 is TGTGCCAGCAGCGTAGCACCCCACAGCGGCAGCTCCTACGAGCAGTACTTC. The J gene is TRBJ2-7, the V gene TRBV9; D is perhaps TRBD2 (5 bases). Trimming removed 0 bases from V and 0 bases from J, with 16 bases in between. Germline CDR1 and CDR2: SGDLS and YYNGEE. The CDR3 is made up of 17 amino acids.

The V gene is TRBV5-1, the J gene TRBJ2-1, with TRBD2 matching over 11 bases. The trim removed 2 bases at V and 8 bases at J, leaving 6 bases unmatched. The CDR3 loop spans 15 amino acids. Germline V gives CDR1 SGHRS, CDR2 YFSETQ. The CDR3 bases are TGCGCCAGCAGCTTTAGCGGGGGGGCCGGCTATGAGCAGTTCTTC. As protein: CASSFSGGAGYEQFF.

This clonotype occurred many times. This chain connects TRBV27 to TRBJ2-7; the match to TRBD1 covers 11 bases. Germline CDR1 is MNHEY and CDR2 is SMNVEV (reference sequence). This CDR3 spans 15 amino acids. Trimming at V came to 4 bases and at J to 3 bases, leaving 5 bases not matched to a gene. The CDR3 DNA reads TGTGCCAGCAGTTCAACCGGGACAGGGGGCTACGAGCAGTACTTC. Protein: CASSSTGTGGYEQYF.

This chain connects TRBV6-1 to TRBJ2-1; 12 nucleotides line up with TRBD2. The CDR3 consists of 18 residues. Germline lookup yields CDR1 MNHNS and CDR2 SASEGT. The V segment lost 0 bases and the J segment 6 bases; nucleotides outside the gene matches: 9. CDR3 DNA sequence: TGTGCCAGCAGTGAAGCGCTTCGACTAGCGGGAGCGTCCAATGAGCAGTTCTTC. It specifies CASSEALRLAGASNEQFF.

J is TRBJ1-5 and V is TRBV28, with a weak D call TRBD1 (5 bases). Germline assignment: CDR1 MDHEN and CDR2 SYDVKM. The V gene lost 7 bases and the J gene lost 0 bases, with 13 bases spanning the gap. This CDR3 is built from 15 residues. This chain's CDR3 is CASTPGGNSNQPQHF. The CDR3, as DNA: TGTGCCAGCACCCCGGGGGGAAATAGCAATCAGCCCCAGCATTTT.

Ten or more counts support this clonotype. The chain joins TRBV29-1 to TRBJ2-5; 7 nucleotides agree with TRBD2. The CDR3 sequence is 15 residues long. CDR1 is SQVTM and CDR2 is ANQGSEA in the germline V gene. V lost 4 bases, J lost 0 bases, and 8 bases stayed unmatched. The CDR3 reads CSVGSGGTYQETQYF. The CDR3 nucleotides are TGCAGCGTTGGGTCGGGGGGAACGTACCAAGAGACCCAGTACTTC.

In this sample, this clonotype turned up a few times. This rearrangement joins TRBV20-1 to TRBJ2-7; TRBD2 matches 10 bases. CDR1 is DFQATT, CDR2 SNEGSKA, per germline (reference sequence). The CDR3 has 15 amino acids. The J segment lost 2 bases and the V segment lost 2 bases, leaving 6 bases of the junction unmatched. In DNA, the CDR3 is TGCAGTGCTAGATCCAGCGGGAGGGGACCCTACGAGCAGTACTTC. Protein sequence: CSARSSGRGPYEQYF.

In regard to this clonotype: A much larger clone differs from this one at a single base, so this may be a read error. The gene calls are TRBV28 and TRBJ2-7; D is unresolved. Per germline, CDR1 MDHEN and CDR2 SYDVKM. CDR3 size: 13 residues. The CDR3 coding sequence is TGTGTCAGCAGCCCAGAGGTAGGACCCGAGCAGTACTTC. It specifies CVSSPEVGPEQYF.

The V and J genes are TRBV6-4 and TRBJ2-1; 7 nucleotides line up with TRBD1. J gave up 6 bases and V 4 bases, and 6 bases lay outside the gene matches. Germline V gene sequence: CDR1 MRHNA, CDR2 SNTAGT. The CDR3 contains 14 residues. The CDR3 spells CASSVMTGSNEQFF. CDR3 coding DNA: TGTGCCAGCAGTGTGATGACAGGGTCCAATGAGCAGTTCTTC.

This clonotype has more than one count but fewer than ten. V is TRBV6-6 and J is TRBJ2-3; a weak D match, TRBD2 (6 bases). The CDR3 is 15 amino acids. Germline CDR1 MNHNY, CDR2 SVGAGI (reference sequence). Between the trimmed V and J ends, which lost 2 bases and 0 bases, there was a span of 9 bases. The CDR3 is CASSYRGTSTDTQYF. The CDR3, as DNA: TGTGCCAGCAGTTACCGCGGGACTAGCACAGATACGCAGTATTTT.

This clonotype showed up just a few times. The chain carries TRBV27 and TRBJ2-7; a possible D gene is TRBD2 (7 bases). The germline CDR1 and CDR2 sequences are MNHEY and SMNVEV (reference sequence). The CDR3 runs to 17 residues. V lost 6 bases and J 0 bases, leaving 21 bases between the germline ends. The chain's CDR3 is CASSNLLGGGNSYEQYF. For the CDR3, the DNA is TGTGCCAGCAGCAACTTGCTAGGGGGGGGGAACTCCTACGAGCAGTACTTC.

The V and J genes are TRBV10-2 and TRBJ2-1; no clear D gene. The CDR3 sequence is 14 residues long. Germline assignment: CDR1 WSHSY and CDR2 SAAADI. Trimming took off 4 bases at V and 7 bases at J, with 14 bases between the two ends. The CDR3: CASSVLSGRNEQFF. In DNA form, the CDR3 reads TGCGCCAGCAGTGTCCTTTCCGGGCGGAATGAGCAGTTCTTC.

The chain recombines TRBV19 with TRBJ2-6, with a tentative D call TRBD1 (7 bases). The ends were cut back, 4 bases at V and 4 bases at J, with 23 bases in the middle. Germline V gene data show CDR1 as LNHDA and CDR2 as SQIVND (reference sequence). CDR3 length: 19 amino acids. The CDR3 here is CASSTRDEGAPSGANVLTF. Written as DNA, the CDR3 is TGTGCCAGTAGTACGCGGGACGAGGGGGCGCCTTCCGGGGCCAACGTCCTGACTTTC.

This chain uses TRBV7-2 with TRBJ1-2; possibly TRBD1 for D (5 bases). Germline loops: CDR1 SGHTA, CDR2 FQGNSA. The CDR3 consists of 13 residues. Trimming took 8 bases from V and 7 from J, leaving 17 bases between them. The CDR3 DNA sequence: TGTGCCAGCGGCACCGACGGGGCTTCTGGCTACACCTTC. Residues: CASGTDGASGYTF.

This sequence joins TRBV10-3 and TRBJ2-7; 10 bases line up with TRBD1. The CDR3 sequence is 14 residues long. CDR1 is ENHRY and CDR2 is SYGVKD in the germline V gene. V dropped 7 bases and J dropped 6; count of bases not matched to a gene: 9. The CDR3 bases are TGTGCCATCAAAACGGGGACAGGGGAGAGCGAGCAGTACTTC. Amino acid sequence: CAIKTGTGESEQYF.

The DNA of the CDR3 is TGCAGTGCTAGAGTTGGACTAGAAGTGGAGACCCAGTACTTC. It is translated as CSARVGLEVETQYF. V and J are TRBV20-1 and TRBJ2-5; 7 bases fit TRBD2. Germline CDR1 and CDR2: DFQATT and SNEGSKA (reference sequence). This CDR3 region has 14 residues. Unmatched junction bases numbered 7, after V lost 1 base and J lost 5 bases.